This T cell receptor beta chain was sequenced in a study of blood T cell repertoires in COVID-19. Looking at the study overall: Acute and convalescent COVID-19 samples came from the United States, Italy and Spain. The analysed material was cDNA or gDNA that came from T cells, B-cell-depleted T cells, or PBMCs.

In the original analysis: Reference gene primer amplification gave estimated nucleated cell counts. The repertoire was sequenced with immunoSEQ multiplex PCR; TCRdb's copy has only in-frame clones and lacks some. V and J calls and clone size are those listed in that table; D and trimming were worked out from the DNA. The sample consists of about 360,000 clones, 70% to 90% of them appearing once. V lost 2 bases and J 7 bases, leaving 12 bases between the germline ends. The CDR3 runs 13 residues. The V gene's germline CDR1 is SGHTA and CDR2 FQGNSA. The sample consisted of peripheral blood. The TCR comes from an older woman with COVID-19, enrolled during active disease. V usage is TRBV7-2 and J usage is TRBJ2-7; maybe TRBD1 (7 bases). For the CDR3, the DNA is TGTGCCAGCAGCTTACCAGGGGGGTGGGAGCAGTACTTC. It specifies CASSLPGGWEQYF.